A single sample gave rise to the 27 T cell receptor beta chains below, sequenced in a study of control samples from healthy donors and cancer patients. Method: immunoSEQ multiplex PCR; TCRdb's copy keeps in-frame clones and lacks some. This sample has approximately 190,000 clones, with approximately 90% found just once. The sequencing input was blood. Every receptor here comes from a man aged 25 to 40 in good health.

The chain couples TRBV27 to TRBJ2-7, with D maybe TRBD1 (5 bases). V was shortened by 5 bases and J by 1 base, with 9 bases between the two germline ends. Per germline, CDR1 MNHEY and CDR2 SMNVEV (reference sequence). The CDR3 runs to 13 residues. The CDR3 here is CASSIQGSYEQYF. The CDR3 DNA reads TGTGCCAGCAGTATTCAGGGTTCCTACGAGCAGTACTTC.

For this clone: At the DNA level, this CDR3 is encoded by other sequences in the same sample as well. The V gene is TRBV5-1, the J gene TRBJ1-5; D call uncertain. The V gene lost 4 bases and the J gene lost 0 bases, with 5 bases spanning the gap. From germline, CDR1 is SGHRS and CDR2 YFSETQ. The CDR3 is 13 residues long. The chain's CDR3 is CASSPDSNQPQHF. CDR3 nucleotides: TGCGCCAGCAGCCCGGATAGCAATCAGCCCCAGCATTTT.

This clone came up a few times. The chain has TRBV5-4 and TRBJ1-6; TRBD1 matches 7 bases. The CDR3 consists of 16 residues. V was clipped by 4 bases and J by 4 bases; unmatched bases: 8. Germline assignment: CDR1 SGHNT and CDR2 YYREEE (reference sequence). This CDR3 is CASSRTTTGYNSPLHF. The CDR3 coding sequence is TGTGCCAGCAGCCGAACAACGACAGGGTATAATTCACCCCTCCACTTT.

This clone appeared once. The chain couples TRBV3-1 (or the pseudogene TRBV3-2) to TRBJ2-4; the D gene is possibly TRBD1 (6 bases). Trimming cost V 4 bases and J 0 bases, with 13 bases left between them. CDR1 is LGHDT, CDR2 YNNKEL, per germline (reference sequence). The CDR3 has 16 residues. The CDR3 loop is CASSPSQGLAKNIQYF. The CDR3 DNA is TGTGCCAGCAGCCCAAGTCAGGGGCTAGCCAAAAACATTCAGTACTTC.

The chain couples TRBV9 to TRBJ2-1, with a possible D match to TRBD2 (7 bases). This CDR3 contains 15 residues. Germline assignment: CDR1 SGDLS and CDR2 YYNGEE. Trimming pared 0 bases from V and 7 bases from J, leaving 14 bases between. CDR3 amino acids: CASSVAGGPVNEQFF. DNA for the CDR3: TGTGCCAGCAGCGTAGCGGGGGGCCCCGTGAATGAGCAGTTCTTC. The full variable domain, its missing parts supplied by reference TRBV9 and TRBJ2-1, is DSGVTQTPKHLITATGQRVTLRCSPRSGDLSVYWYQQSLDQGLQFLIQYYNGEERAKGNILERFSAQQFPDLHSELNLSSLELGDSALYFCASSVAGGPVNEQFFGPGTRLTVL.

This clone was recorded once. This sequence joins TRBV7-9 and TRBJ1-1; 8 nucleotides agree with TRBD1. This CDR3 has 18 residues. Unmatched junction bases numbered 13, after V lost 4 bases and J lost 0 bases. The germline V gene encodes CDR1 SEHNR and CDR2 FQNEAQ (reference sequence). CDR3 residues: CASSSTLRGQVMNTEAFF. Here the CDR3 DNA reads TGTGCCAGCAGCTCTACGTTAAGGGGACAGGTGATGAACACTGAAGCTTTCTTT.

The DNA for the CDR3 is TGTGCCAGCAGCCCTGGACAGGGGCGCGGCTACACCTTC. Encoded protein: CASSPGQGRGYTF. The chain carries TRBV7-3 and TRBJ1-2, with 9 bases identical to TRBD1. J was trimmed by 8 bases and V by 5 bases; bases with no gene match: 6. The CDR3 totals 13 residues. Germline CDR1 reads SGHTA; CDR2 reads FQGTGA.

J is TRBJ2-7 and V is TRBV23-1; a weak D match, TRBD2 (5 bases). TRBV23-1 is given ORF status, its function remaining uncertain. The CDR3 is 15 amino acids. V was pared by 5 bases and J by 4 bases, with 18 bases between. This CDR3 is CASSFPQNRGYEQYF. CDR3 DNA: TGCGCCAGCAGTTTTCCTCAAAACCGGGGTTACGAGCAGTACTTC.

The chain employs TRBV7-9 and TRBJ2-3; D gene unclear. In germline, CDR1 is SEHNR, CDR2 FQNEAQ (reference sequence). V was clipped by 0 bases and J by 6 bases, with 7 bases between them. There are 13 residues in the CDR3. CDR3 bases: TGTGCCAGCAGCTTAGCGCAGGCGGATACGCAGTATTTT. Its protein product is CASSLAQADTQYF.

J is TRBJ2-3 and V is TRBV5-1; 9 bases align to TRBD2. This CDR3 has 15 residues. The germline gives CDR1 SGHRS, CDR2 YFSETQ. V gave up 4 bases and J gave up 0 bases; unmatched junction bases: 3. The CDR3 sequence: CASSPSGDSTDTQYF. The CDR3 coding sequence is TGCGCCAGCAGCCCTAGCGGGGACAGCACAGATACGCAGTATTTT.

This chain joins TRBV7-2 and TRBJ2-1, with unresolved D. Trimming cost V 2 bases and J 8 bases, with 10 bases left between them. The CDR3 loop spans 13 amino acids. Germline V gene data show CDR1 as SGHTA and CDR2 as FQGNSA. DNA for the CDR3: TGTGCCAGCAGCTTAAGCAGGCTCGATGAGCAGTTCTTC. It yields the protein CASSLSRLDEQFF.

V and J are TRBV19 and TRBJ2-7; 8 positions agree with TRBD1. CDR3 length: 16 amino acids. The trim removed 5 bases at V and 2 bases at J, leaving 11 bases unmatched. Germline-derived CDR1 and CDR2 are LNHDA and SQIVND (reference sequence). Here the CDR3 reads CASSLFATGVPYEQYF. CDR3 sequence (DNA): TGTGCCAGTAGTCTTTTTGCGACAGGGGTCCCCTACGAGCAGTACTTC.

The gene calls are TRBV6-6 and TRBJ1-4, with 10 bases lining up with TRBD1. V dropped 2 bases and J dropped 7; count of bases not matched to a gene: 4. CDR1 is MNHNY, CDR2 SVGAGI, per germline (reference sequence). The CDR3 sequence is 15 residues long. The CDR3 sequence: CASSYPGTGVEKLFF. The CDR3 region has the DNA TGTGCCAGCAGTTACCCCGGGACAGGGGTTGAAAAACTGTTTTTT.

This sequence joins TRBV6-5 and TRBJ2-1; 9 nucleotides line up with TRBD1. The germline V gene has CDR1 MNHEY and CDR2 SVGAGI. With V trimmed by 6 bases and J by 6 bases, 6 bases remained unmatched. The CDR3 is 14 amino acids. CDR3 sequence (DNA): TGTGCCAGCAGGGACAGGGGAGGTCGCAATGAGCAGTTCTTC. This translates into CASRDRGGRNEQFF.

The table lists this clone with a few counts. The V call is TRBV18, the J call TRBJ1-6; D is undetermined. The CDR3 contains 13 residues. Germline V lookup: CDR1 KGHSH, CDR2 LQKENI. Trimming shortened V by 5 bases and J by 7 bases, and 9 bases separated the two germline ends. CDR3 nucleotide sequence: TGTGCCAGCTCAACGGACCAGAATTCACCCCTCCACTTT. This translates into CASSTDQNSPLHF.

The rearrangement links TRBV28 to TRBJ2-7; no clear D gene. This CDR3 has 10 amino acids. V lost 4 bases and J 8 bases, leaving 6 bases between the germline ends. The germline V gene encodes CDR1 MDHEN and CDR2 SYDVKM. The CDR3, as DNA: TGTGCCAGCAGTTCACAGCAGCAGTACTTC. As protein: CASSSQQQYF.

The rearrangement links TRBV2 to TRBJ2-7; D perhaps matches TRBD2 (5 bases). With 3 bases removed from V and 6 bases from J, the gap between germline ends came to 9 bases. The CDR3 is 12 residues long. Germline CDR1 reads SNHLY; CDR2 reads FYNNEI. The CDR3 coding sequence is TGTGCCAGCAGTGACGGACTGGGCGAGCAGTACTTC. This translates into CASSDGLGEQYF.

The chain is built from TRBV30 and TRBJ1-2; D not certain. Germline V gives CDR1 GTSNPN, CDR2 SVGIG (reference sequence). This CDR3 has 12 amino acids. Trimming cost V 4 bases and J 4 bases, with 10 bases left between them. In nucleotides, the CDR3 is TGTGCCTGGAACGACGAGGTCTATGGCTACACCTTC. Its translation: CAWNDEVYGYTF. The whole variable domain, filled in from reference TRBV30 and TRBJ1-2, reads SQTIHQWPATLVQPVGSPLSLECTVEGTSNPNLYWYRQAAGRGLQLLFYSVGIGQISSEVPQNLSASRPQDRQFILSSKKLLLSDSGFYLCAWNDEVYGYTFGSGTRLTVV.

This chain's CDR3 is CASSPAVGADTQYF. The DNA of the CDR3 is TGTGCCAGCAGCCCGGCCGTGGGAGCAGATACGCAGTATTTT. The chain links TRBV7-9 to TRBJ2-3; D perhaps matches TRBD2 (5 bases). The CDR3 extends over 14 amino acids. The germline CDR1 and CDR2 sequences are SEHNR and FQNEAQ (reference sequence). V lost 5 bases and J lost 4, with 13 bases in between.

This sequence joins TRBV6-5 and TRBJ2-7; 8 nucleotides align to TRBD2. The CDR3 length is 15 residues. Germline V gives CDR1 MNHEY, CDR2 SVGAGI. Trimming removed 8 bases from V and 3 bases from J; junction bases left unmatched: 12. CDR3 DNA: TGTGCCAGCTGTCGACGGGGGGGGCGCTTCTACGAGCAGTACTTC. Protein sequence: CASCRRGGRFYEQYF.

The V gene is TRBV28, the J gene TRBJ2-1; 9 bases line up with TRBD2. The trim removed 1 base at V and 10 bases at J, leaving 5 bases unmatched. CDR3 size: 14 residues. From germline, CDR1 is MDHEN and CDR2 SYDVKM. The CDR3 DNA sequence: TGTGCCAGCAGTTTATCGGCGGGGGGGCGGGAGCAGTTCTTC. Translating gives CASSLSAGGREQFF.

This sequence joins TRBV19 and TRBJ1-4; D gene unclear. This CDR3 has 16 amino acids. V was pared by 6 bases and J by 3 bases, with 17 bases between. The germline V gene has CDR1 LNHDA and CDR2 SQIVND (reference sequence). In nucleotides, the CDR3 is TGTGCCAGTAGGGGAGGTATCGTGCACGCTAATGAAAAACTGTTTTTT. Encoded protein: CASRGGIVHANEKLFF.

The V and J genes are TRBV4-1 and TRBJ1-2; TRBD1 matches at 10 bases. Germline loops: CDR1 MGHRA, CDR2 YSYEKL. With V trimmed by 3 bases and J by 5 bases, 12 bases remained unmatched. The CDR3 sequence is 17 residues long. The CDR3 region has the DNA TGCGCCAGCAGCCAGGGACAGGGGACGAGAACATCTTATGGCTACACCTTC. Its translation is CASSQGQGTRTSYGYTF.

V gene TRBV6-2 or TRBV6-3 combines with J gene TRBJ2-1; 10 bases fit TRBD2. After removal of 2 bases from V and 0 bases from J, the junction contained 7 bases not matched to a gene. The germline V gene has CDR1 MNHEY and CDR2 SVGEGT. This CDR3 comprises 18 residues. The CDR3 DNA reads TGTGCCAGCAGTTACCTAGCGGGGGTTGCGAGCTCCTACAATGAGCAGTTCTTC. Encoded protein: CASSYLAGVASSYNEQFF.

This rearrangement joins TRBV10-3 to TRBJ1-6, with 7 bases that match TRBD1. This CDR3 is built from 17 residues. The germline CDR1 and CDR2 sequences are ENHRY and SYGVKD. J lost 6 bases, V lost 0 bases, and 8 bases had no gene match. The CDR3 DNA follows: TGTGCCATCAGTGAGTCGAGGGGGGCAGGGGGTAATTCACCCCTCCACTTT. As protein: CAISESRGAGGNSPLHF.

V gene TRBV2 combines with J gene TRBJ1-5; tentatively, D is TRBD1 (5 bases). CDR1 and CDR2 (germline): SNHLY, FYNNEI. Trimming took 5 bases from V and 6 from J, leaving 11 bases between them. There are 13 residues in the CDR3. CDR3 DNA sequence: TGTGCCAGCAGTCTTCCCGGGGGTCAGCCCCAGCATTTT. It codes for CASSLPGGQPQHF.

The gene calls are TRBV7-9 and TRBJ2-1; D is possibly TRBD1 or TRBD2 (6 bases each). Germline values: CDR1 SEHNR, CDR2 FQNEAQ (reference sequence). The CDR3 totals 15 residues. Trimming cost V 1 base and J 6 bases, with 13 bases left between them. CDR3 loop: CASSLEEGESNEQFF. The CDR3, as DNA: TGTGCCAGCAGCTTAGAGGAGGGGGAATCCAATGAGCAGTTCTTC.